The sequence of this TCR beta chain was determined in a study of cytomegalovirus exposure and HLA in healthy donors. Notes on the study in general: Listed as cytomegalovirus-associated were 164 TCR beta chains. Rates of TCR association differed by HLA locus in a later analysis, with DRB1 highest and HLA-C lowest.

Donors were nominally healthy when sampled, though unrecorded immune exposures were likely. CDR3 length: 16 residues. V was pared by 7 bases and J by 5 bases, with 22 bases between. Per the germline V gene, CDR1 is MDHEN and CDR2 is SYDVKM. Notes on this clone: Its matching antigen is unknown.

The PCR contained 60 Vbeta and 13 Jbeta primers. In the study's own analysis: In a later analysis, 75 million to 85 million unique TCR beta chains included roughly 11 million shared by two or more donors. Sequencing used immunoSEQ multiplex PCR; TCRdb keeps in-frame clones, though not all of them. V and J calls and clone size are given by that table; D and trimming were obtained from the DNA. The sample lists under 170,000 clones; about 76% were seen once. The sequencing sample was made of PBMCs. The origin of this receptor is a human donor in good health. The gene calls are TRBV28 and TRBJ2-3, with TRBD1 as a possible D gene (6 bases). The CDR3 coding sequence is TGTGCCAGCAACACTGCCGGGACAAGTTACGAAGATACGCAGTATTTT. Translating gives CASNTAGTSYEDTQYF.